Listed below are T cell receptor beta chains from one sample, sequenced in a study of T cells in tuberculosis. Assay: immunoSEQ multiplex PCR; the TCRdb copy retains only in-frame clones and omits some. The sample yields 80,000 to 90,000 clones, about nine tenths seen once. The sample comprised CD1b-GMM tetramer-negative cells sorted from PBMCs. Receptors were obtained from an adult woman with latent tuberculosis. Each CDR3 is given with its conserved first and last residue. A D gene is named only where the DNA matches it firmly. For some rows the clone size is stated as once, few or many, or as a class when expanded; others skip it.

size	V	J	D	CDR3	DNA
-	TRBV7-7	TRBJ2-7	TRBD1	CASSLGHRGHEQYF	TGTGCTAGCAGCTTAGGACACAGGGGCCACGAGCAGTACTTC
-	TRBV19	TRBJ2-1	-	CASSARATKDNEQFF	TGTGCCAGTAGTGCCCGAGCGACCAAAGACAATGAGCAGTTCTTC
-	TRBV19	TRBJ1-4	-	CASRDYSEKLFF	TGTGCCAGTAGGGATTACAGTGAAAAACTGTTTTTT
few	TRBV7-2	TRBJ2-1	TRBD2	CASSSTGLAGGYNEQFF	TGTGCCAGCAGCTCTACAGGACTAGCGGGGGGGTACAATGAGCAGTTCTTC
-	TRBV19	TRBJ2-7	-	CASSIDRDFSYEQYF	TGTGCCAGTAGTATAGACCGGGACTTCTCCTACGAGCAGTACTTC
once	TRBV6-5	TRBJ1-4	TRBD1	CASRTGGYEKLFF	TGTGCCAGCAGGACAGGGGGTTATGAAAAACTGTTTTTT
-	TRBV6-5	TRBJ1-2	-	CASSYSGVGGGGYTF	TGTGCCAGCAGTTACTCTGGGGTGGGGGGTGGTGGCTACACCTTC
-	TRBV19	TRBJ1-2	-	CASSDTGRVGYTF	TGTGCCAGTAGCGACACAGGGAGAGTTGGCTACACCTTC
-	TRBV4-1	TRBJ2-7	TRBD1	CASSLSGQGDSYEQYF	TGCGCCAGCAGCCTTTCGGGACAGGGGGATTCCTACGAGCAGTACTTC
-	TRBV5-1	TRBJ1-6	TRBD1	CASSLKGGASSPLHF	TGCGCCAGCAGCTTGAAAGGGGGCGCGAGTTCACCCCTCCACTTT
-	TRBV19	TRBJ1-2	-	CASGFILGDIILGGYTF	TGTGCCAGTGGCTTCATCCTGGGGGACATAATCCTGGGAGGCTACACCTTC
-	TRBV6-1	TRBJ1-5	TRBD1	CASRDWGQPSVTQHF	TGTGCCAGCAGGGACTGGGGACAGCCTTCAGTGACCCAGCATTTT
-	TRBV5-1	TRBJ1-1	-	CASSLGVRTNLPMNTEAFF	TGCGCCAGCAGCTTGGGGGTTCGGACAAATCTCCCGATGAACACTGAAGCTTTCTTT
-	TRBV13	TRBJ1-5	-	CASSLWGSGQPQHF	TGCGCCAGCAGCCTTTGGGGCTCAGGCCAGCCCCAGCATTTT
-	TRBV7-6	TRBJ2-1	TRBD1	CASSFVGQGNEQFF	TGTGCCAGCAGCTTCGTGGGACAGGGGAATGAGCAGTTCTTC
-	TRBV4-2	TRBJ2-5	TRBD1	CASSQDSDRYQETQYF	TGTGCCAGCAGCCAAGATTCGGACAGGTACCAAGAGACCCAGTACTTC
once	TRBV2	TRBJ2-2	-	CASRLWTGELFF	TGTGCCAGCAGACTATGGACCGGGGAGCTGTTTTTT
-	TRBV19	TRBJ2-2	TRBD1	CASSTLRTGPNTGELFF	TGTGCCAGTAGTACCCTCCGGACAGGCCCGAACACCGGGGAGCTGTTTTTT
-	TRBV6-6	TRBJ1-3	TRBD1	CASRPWTGGGNTIYF	TGTGCCAGCAGACCCTGGACAGGGGGAGGAAACACCATATATTTT
once	TRBV18	TRBJ2-5	-	CASSIRDSRMETQYF	TGTGCCAGCTCAATACGGGACTCCCGAATGGAGACCCAGTACTTC
-	TRBV6-6	TRBJ2-1	-	CASSNRQGIDEQFF	TGTGCCAGCAGTAATCGGCAGGGTATTGATGAGCAGTTCTTC
-	TRBV28	TRBJ1-2	-	CASSLLGALYGYTF	TGTGCCAGCAGTTTACTTGGGGCCCTATATGGCTACACCTTC
-	TRBV28	TRBJ1-2	TRBD1	CASSLSGTGVAYGYTF	TGTGCCAGCAGTTTATCCGGGACAGGGGTTGCGTATGGCTACACCTTC
-	TRBV6-1	TRBJ1-2	-	CASSELVGQPNYGYTF	TGTGCCAGCAGTGAATTGGTTGGACAGCCGAACTATGGCTACACCTTC
-	TRBV7-8	TRBJ2-3	-	CASSFRDSWDTQYF	TGTGCCAGCAGCTTCCGGGACTCATGGGATACGCAGTATTTT
-	TRBV5-1	TRBJ1-6	-	CASSLSRGANSPLHF	TGCGCCAGCAGCTTGTCACGTGGGGCTAATTCACCCCTCCACTTT
-	TRBV28	TRBJ1-5	TRBD1	CASSSGNRGHGGNQPQHF	TGTGCCAGCAGCAGTGGGAATAGGGGGCATGGCGGCAATCAGCCCCAGCATTTT
-	TRBV10-3	TRBJ2-7	-	CAISQSSGGTYEQYF	TGTGCCATCAGTCAAAGTTCGGGGGGCACCTACGAGCAGTACTTC
-	TRBV6-5	TRBJ2-1	TRBD1	CASRGTGQYNEQFF	TGTGCCAGCAGAGGGACAGGGCAATACAATGAGCAGTTCTTC
-	TRBV27	TRBJ2-5	TRBD2	CASSLGRGGRSGETQYF	TGTGCCAGCAGTTTGGGCCGGGGGGGCCGTTCGGGAGAGACCCAGTACTTC
few	TRBV4-3	TRBJ2-6	-	CASSQALPGAGANVLTF	TGCGCCAGCAGCCAAGCATTACCGGGGGCTGGGGCCAACGTCCTGACTTTC
-	TRBV5-4	TRBJ1-6	TRBD1	CASSLAPGQRNSPLHF	TGTGCCAGCAGCCTGGCCCCGGGACAGCGTAATTCACCCCTCCACTTT
-	TRBV4-2	TRBJ2-5	-	CASSQETSRLETQYF	TGTGCCAGCAGCCAGGAGACTAGTCGACTTGAGACCCAGTACTTC
-	TRBV7-9	TRBJ1-1	TRBD1	CASTRQGNTEAFF	TGTGCCAGCACCCGACAGGGGAACACTGAAGCTTTCTTT
-	TRBV19	TRBJ1-1	TRBD1	CASSKLGQYTEAFF	TGTGCCAGTAGTAAATTGGGACAGTACACTGAAGCTTTCTTT
few	TRBV6-6	TRBJ2-7	-	CASSYSSYEQYF	TGTGCCAGCAGTTACTCTTCTTACGAGCAGTACTTC
-	TRBV7-9	TRBJ1-2	-	CASSGGGNNYGYTF	TGTGCCAGCAGCGGGGGGGGGAATAACTATGGCTACACCTTC
-	TRBV28	TRBJ1-6	-	CGVSGVLGGNSPLHF	TGTGGGGTGAGCGGGGTCCTGGGGGGTAATTCACCCCTCCACTTT
-	TRBV2	TRBJ2-2	TRBD1	CASTGQGATGELFF	TGTGCCAGCACGGGACAGGGGGCGACCGGGGAGCTGTTTTTT
-	TRBV4-1	TRBJ1-4	-	CASSHPVSEKLFF	TGCGCCAGCAGCCATCCCGTTAGTGAAAAACTGTTTTTT
-	TRBV5-1	TRBJ1-1	TRBD1	CASRANTGGDTEAFF	TGCGCCAGCAGAGCTAACACAGGGGGAGACACTGAAGCTTTCTTT
-	TRBV30	TRBJ2-5	-	CAWSAYQGRGETQYF	TGTGCCTGGAGTGCGTATCAGGGCAGGGGAGAGACCCAGTACTTC
few	TRBV7-2	TRBJ1-2	TRBD1	CASSSGQGTGEIYGYTF	TGTGCCAGCAGCTCCGGTCAGGGGACAGGAGAAATCTATGGCTACACCTTC
-	TRBV7-9	TRBJ2-3	TRBD2	CASSLPLGGEGTDTQYF	TGTGCCAGCAGCTTACCACTCGGGGGGGAGGGCACAGATACGCAGTATTTT
once	TRBV5-4	TRBJ2-5	-	CASSGSWQETQYF	TGTGCCAGCAGCGGCTCATGGCAAGAGACCCAGTACTTC
-	TRBV5-1	TRBJ2-1	-	CASSTSGFSYNEQFF	TGCGCCAGCTCTACTTCGGGTTTTTCCTACAATGAGCAGTTCTTC
-	TRBV7-2	TRBJ2-3	TRBD2	CASSRTSGYTDTQYF	TGTGCCAGCAGCCGGACTAGCGGATACACAGATACGCAGTATTTT
once	TRBV18	TRBJ2-5	TRBD2	CASSPTAFSGGRETQYF	TGTGCCAGCTCGCCAACGGCTTTCAGCGGGGGGCGGGAGACCCAGTACTTC
-	TRBV5-4	TRBJ1-2	-	CASSFPGVRGYTF	TGTGCCAGCAGCTTTCCAGGGGTTCGTGGCTACACCTTC
-	TRBV15	TRBJ2-5	-	CATSPTPGNQYF	TGTGCCACCAGCCCGACCCCAGGGAACCAGTACTTC
-	TRBV15	TRBJ1-2	-	CATSRGTGLYGYTF	TGTGCCACCAGCAGGGGAACAGGCCTCTATGGCTACACCTTC
-	TRBV25-1	TRBJ2-7	-	CASSDSQQYF	TGTGCCAGCAGTGATAGTCAGCAGTACTTC
-	TRBV19	TRBJ2-5	TRBD1	CASSIGQGAETQYF	TGTGCCAGTAGTATTGGACAGGGTGCGGAGACCCAGTACTTC
once	TRBV7-9	TRBJ2-5	TRBD1	CASSRSGQQETQYF	TGTGCCAGCAGCCGGTCGGGACAGCAAGAGACCCAGTACTTC
-	TRBV29-1	TRBJ2-1	-	CSVVKPSSYNEQFF	TGCAGCGTTGTGAAGCCGAGCTCCTACAATGAGCAGTTCTTC
-	TRBV27	TRBJ2-2	-	CASSTGGYTGELFF	TGTGCCAGCAGCACCGGGGGTTACACCGGGGAGCTGTTTTTT
-	TRBV4-1	TRBJ1-6	-	CASSQVGGWLGSPLHF	TGCGCCAGCAGCCAAGTTGGCGGGTGGTTGGGTTCACCCCTCCACTTT
-	TRBV29-1	TRBJ2-2	-	CSVMQGSTGELFF	TGCAGCGTTATGCAGGGGAGCACCGGGGAGCTGTTTTTT